This entry lists 22 T cell receptor beta chains sequenced from one sample in a study of blood T cell repertoires in COVID-19. Here immunoSEQ multiplex PCR was the method, and the copy in TCRdb shows in-frame clones only, minus some. This sample yields 200,000 or so clones, of which about 80% are seen a single time; around 7% belongs to the top ten. Sequenced: PBMCs or T cells enriched from blood (not recorded which). The receptors were gathered from a man aged 35 to 55 who had recovered from COVID-19.

V and J are TRBV11-2 and TRBJ2-7, with D perhaps matching TRBD1 (6 bases). Germline values: CDR1 SGHAT, CDR2 FQNNGV. CDR3 size: 15 residues. Trimming took 0 bases from V and 2 from J, leaving 11 bases between them. Here the CDR3 reads CASSLDLGQAYEQYF. CDR3 coding DNA: TGTGCCAGCAGCTTAGACTTGGGACAAGCCTACGAGCAGTACTTC.

The chain employs TRBV6-5 and TRBJ2-7; D might be TRBD1 (6 bases). Between the trimmed V and J ends, which lost 3 bases and 2 bases, there was a span of 14 bases. The CDR3 totals 15 residues. Germline loops: CDR1 MNHEY, CDR2 SVGAGI. CDR3: CASSYKAGATYEQYF. The CDR3 coding sequence is TGTGCCAGCAGTTATAAAGCAGGGGCCACCTACGAGCAGTACTTC.

V gene TRBV13 combines with J gene TRBJ2-7, with 8 bases matching TRBD2. In germline, CDR1 is PRHDT, CDR2 FYEKMQ (reference sequence). This CDR3 has 17 amino acids. The V gene end was trimmed by 2 bases and the J gene end by 0 bases; junction bases not matched to a gene: 9. The CDR3 sequence is CASSLIRGGRNSYEQYF. CDR3 nucleotide sequence: TGTGCCAGCAGCTTAATCCGGGGGGGACGTAACTCCTACGAGCAGTACTTC.

J is TRBJ1-1 and V is TRBV5-8, with D perhaps TRBD1 (5 bases). CDR1 and CDR2 (germline): SGHTS, YDEGEE. This CDR3 region has 12 residues. Trimming took 3 bases from V and 4 from J, leaving 7 bases between them. CDR3 region: CASSWRGTEAFF. The CDR3 DNA sequence: TGTGCCAGCAGCTGGAGGGGCACTGAAGCTTTCTTT.

The gene calls are TRBV30 and TRBJ2-7; 9 bases agree with TRBD1. This CDR3 has 12 residues. The germline gives CDR1 GTSNPN, CDR2 SVGIG (reference sequence). V lost 0 bases, J lost 10 bases, and 4 bases stayed unmatched. The CDR3 protein is CAWSVQGAEQYF. CDR3 coding DNA: TGTGCCTGGAGTGTACAGGGGGCTGAACAGTACTTC. The full variable domain, with the rest looked up from reference TRBV30 and TRBJ2-7, is SQTIHQWPATLVQPVGSPLSLECTVEGTSNPNLYWYRQAAGRGLQLLFYSVGIGQISSEVPQNLSASRPQDRQFILSSKKLLLSDSGFYLCAWSVQGAEQYFGPGTRLTVT.

This clone was observed once. The chain recombines TRBV5-1 with TRBJ1-2; TRBD1 might be the D (6 bases). Looked up from germline, CDR1 is SGHRS and CDR2 is YFSETQ. Deletions cut 4 bases from V and 4 bases from J, with 11 bases between. The length of the CDR3 is 13 residues. The CDR3 spells CASSQGPAYGYTF. As DNA, the CDR3 is TGCGCCAGCAGCCAGGGGCCTGCCTATGGCTACACCTTC.

The chain couples TRBV4-1 to TRBJ1-6, with D tentatively TRBD1 (5 bases). V was shortened by 1 base and J by 4 bases, with 11 bases between the two germline ends. There are 16 residues in the CDR3. Germline V gene lookup returns CDR1 MGHRA and CDR2 YSYEKL. CDR3 coding DNA: TGCGCCAGCAGCCAAGGTCGAGACAGATATAATTCACCCCTCCACTTT. Its translation is CASSQGRDRYNSPLHF.

The rearrangement joins TRBV7-2 to TRBJ1-6; possibly TRBD1 for D (6 bases). Germline values: CDR1 SGHTA, CDR2 FQGNSA. V lost 6 bases to trimming and J lost 7 bases, with 13 bases between them. This CDR3 contains 14 residues. In nucleotides, the CDR3 is TGTGCCAGCAGTTTCAAAACAGGGAATTCACCCCTCCACTTT. Its protein is CASSFKTGNSPLHF.

V usage is TRBV20-1 and J usage is TRBJ2-1; perhaps TRBD2 as D (5 bases). Trimming took 6 bases from V and 12 from J, leaving 15 bases between them. In germline, CDR1 is DFQATT, CDR2 SNEGSKA (reference sequence). The CDR3 is 11 residues long. DNA for the CDR3: TGCAGTGCCGGCGAGCGTCGGGGGCAGTTCTTC. The encoded protein is CSAGERRGQFF.

The V gene is TRBV6-5, the J gene TRBJ2-3; no definite D call. This CDR3 contains 13 residues. Looked up from germline, CDR1 is MNHEY and CDR2 is SVGAGI. V gave up 3 bases and J gave up 4 bases, with 8 bases separating them. Here the CDR3 DNA reads TGTGCCAGCAGTTATTCCCGGGCAGATACGCAGTATTTT. It is translated as CASSYSRADTQYF.

The chain recombines TRBV4-3 with TRBJ2-7, with 7 positions matching TRBD1. V was pared by 1 base and J by 0 bases, with 3 bases of the junction left unmatched. This CDR3 is built from 15 residues. Germline loops: CDR1 LGHNA, CDR2 YSLEER. The CDR3 DNA sequence: TGCGCCAGCAGCCAAGCTTGGGACAGCTCCTACGAGCAGTACTTC. Protein sequence: CASSQAWDSSYEQYF.

V gene TRBV2 combines with J gene TRBJ2-5; tentative D call: TRBD2 (5 bases). The V gene's germline CDR1 is SNHLY and CDR2 FYNNEI. Deletions cut 6 bases from V and 5 bases from J, with 16 bases between. The CDR3 has 14 residues. The CDR3 DNA follows: TGTGCCAGCAGAGCGGACTCGAGAACGGAGACCCAGTACTTC. Its translation is CASRADSRTETQYF.

The chain couples TRBV19 to TRBJ1-5, with 9 bases that match TRBD1. Germline V gene sequence: CDR1 LNHDA, CDR2 SQIVND (reference sequence). There are 20 residues in the CDR3. Losses at the gene ends were 3 bases for V and 0 bases for J; bases not matched to a gene: 15. The CDR3 sequence: CASSMIGDREKRYSNQPQHF. CDR3 DNA: TGTGCCAGTAGTATGATTGGGGACAGGGAGAAGCGTTATAGCAATCAGCCCCAGCATTTT.

J is TRBJ2-2 and V is TRBV30; D is unclear. V was trimmed by 2 bases and J by 3 bases, leaving 7 bases between them. This CDR3 comprises 13 residues. Germline CDR1 GTSNPN, CDR2 SVGIG (reference sequence). CDR3 DNA: TGTGCCTGGAGTAGGCAGGACACCGGGGAGCTGTTTTTT. Its protein product is CAWSRQDTGELFF. Full variable domain (rest looked up from reference TRBV30 and TRBJ2-2): SQTIHQWPATLVQPVGSPLSLECTVEGTSNPNLYWYRQAAGRGLQLLFYSVGIGQISSEVPQNLSASRPQDRQFILSSKKLLLSDSGFYLCAWSRQDTGELFFGEGSRLTVL.

This clone was observed a few times. The genes are TRBV15 and TRBJ2-1, with 7 bases that match TRBD1. The CDR3 is 15 amino acids. V dropped 5 bases and J dropped 6; count of bases not matched to a gene: 10. Germline CDR1 and CDR2: LNHNV and YYDKDF (reference sequence). The CDR3 DNA follows: TGTGCCACCAGCCCAGACGGGACAGTTAGCAATGAGCAGTTCTTC. It encodes CATSPDGTVSNEQFF.

CDR3: CASSLENLNTEAFF. DNA for the CDR3: TGTGCCAGCTCCCTAGAGAACCTGAACACTGAAGCTTTCTTT. This rearrangement joins TRBV18 to TRBJ1-1, with D hard to call. V was cut by 6 bases and J by 0 bases, with 11 bases left in between. Germline V CDR1 and CDR2: KGHSH, LQKENI. CDR3 length equals 14 residues.

The V call is TRBV4-1, the J call TRBJ2-7; TRBD2 is a possible D gene (6 bases). This CDR3 has 13 amino acids. Germline CDR1 MGHRA, CDR2 YSYEKL. The V gene lost 4 bases and the J gene lost 2 bases, with 9 bases spanning the gap. This CDR3 is CASSPGVPYEQYF. Written as DNA, the CDR3 is TGCGCCAGCAGCCCGGGGGTCCCCTACGAGCAGTACTTC.

V and J are TRBV19 and TRBJ1-6; TRBD1 matches 7 bases. The J segment lost 8 bases and the V segment lost 4 bases, leaving 8 bases of the junction unmatched. The CDR3 is 15 amino acids. The V gene's germline CDR1 is LNHDA and CDR2 SQIVND (reference sequence). The chain's CDR3 is CASSTPGTADSPLHF. The CDR3 DNA reads as TGTGCCAGTAGTACCCCCGGGACAGCTGATTCACCCCTCCACTTT.

This sequence joins TRBV12-3 or TRBV12-4 and TRBJ2-3, with unresolved D. V lost 7 bases to trimming and J lost 6 bases, with 11 bases between them. The CDR3 consists of 12 residues. The CDR3 loop is CASKRLRDTQYF. CDR3 bases: TGTGCCAGCAAACGCCTGCGTGATACGCAGTATTTT.

This chain uses TRBV3-1 (or the pseudogene TRBV3-2) with TRBJ2-3, with D possibly being TRBD2 (6 bases). V shed 7 bases and J shed 1 base, with 12 bases lying between them. CDR3 length: 14 residues. Germline CDR1 and CDR2: LGHDT and YNNKEL (reference sequence). CDR3 amino acids: CASTYTGGTDTQYF. DNA for the CDR3: TGTGCCAGCACCTACACGGGGGGCACAGATACGCAGTATTTT.

This chain connects TRBV4-3 to TRBJ1-3; possibly TRBD1 for D (5 bases). V lost 4 bases and J lost 0, with 22 bases in between. From germline, CDR1 is LGHNA and CDR2 YSLEER. The CDR3 covers 19 residues. The CDR3 DNA reads TGCGCCAGCAGCCGAGAAGGGGTTGACAGTCACTCCTCTGGAAACACCATATATTTT. Its protein product is CASSREGVDSHSSGNTIYF.

On this clone: One junction end disagrees with the germline gene, perhaps due to a read error. This chain connects TRBV6-1 to TRBJ1-1; TRBD1 might be the D (6 bases). CDR3 length: 14 residues. Germline CDR1 MNHNS, CDR2 SASEGT. Here the CDR3 DNA reads TGTGCCAGCACTGAACAGGGAGGGAACACTGAAGCTTTCTTT. Residues: CASTEQGGNTEAFF.